This TCR beta chain appears in the sequencing data of a study of neurological immune-mediated disorders. Unsorted libraries were prepared from 2 million PBMCs held at -80 C. Study-wide findings and caveats: When the repertoires were sorted by phylogenetic grouping, those of 18 of 34 multiple sclerosis patients ended up in one related-CDR3 cluster, a possible signature.

The making of cDNA relied on 5'RACE with 10-nucleotide random UMIs. MiXCR, run by TCRdb on the 5' RACE reads, gives a single entry per CDR3 protein. This table has tens of thousands of distinct CDR3 sequences, more than 3% appearing once. CDR3 length equals 14 residues. With 5 bases removed from V and 11 bases from J, the gap between germline ends came to 18 bases. Germline V gene sequence: CDR1 MNHNY, CDR2 SVGAGI (reference sequence). This clonotype has ten or more counts. Its antigen is not known. The chain is built from TRBV6-6 and TRBJ1-4; perhaps TRBD1 as D (5 bases). This clonotype was obtained from a man aged 30 to 45 with multiple sclerosis. What was sequenced was PBMCs. The CDR3 sequence: CASSPGIAELKLFF. The CDR3 DNA is TGTGCCAGCAGTCCAGGGATAGCTGAATTGAAACTGTTTTTT.